Listed below are T cell receptor beta chains from one sample, sequenced in a study of cytomegalovirus exposure and HLA in healthy donors. Sequenced by immunoSEQ multiplex PCR; TCRdb stores in-frame clones only, minus some. There are about 350,000 clones in the sample; 87% occur only once, and roughly 1.1% lies in the top ten. Sequencing input: PBMCs. All receptors come from a young woman in good health and CMV-seropositive. CDR3s include the opening cysteine and the closing phenylalanine or tryptophan. The D gene is left open where the match is weak.

d_call: .
v_call: TRBV7-8
j_call: TRBJ2-7
cdr3_aa: CASSSPHSAYEQYF
cdr3_nt: TGTGCCAGCAGCTCCCCCCACTCAGCATACGAGCAGTACTTC

d_call: .
v_call: TRBV19
j_call: TRBJ2-5
cdr3_aa: CASSIRGRETQYF
cdr3_nt: TGTGCCAGTAGTATCAGAGGGAGAGAGACCCAGTACTTC

d_call: TRBD1
v_call: TRBV11-2
j_call: TRBJ1-2
cdr3_aa: CASSLGTGVYGYTF
cdr3_nt: TGTGCCAGCAGCCTAGGGACAGGAGTTTATGGCTACACCTTC

d_call: TRBD1
v_call: TRBV5-4
j_call: TRBJ2-7
cdr3_aa: CASSLGTGASSYEQYF
cdr3_nt: TGTGCCAGCAGCTTGGGGACAGGTGCGAGCTCCTACGAGCAGTACTTC

d_call: .
v_call: TRBV7-2
j_call: TRBJ2-2
cdr3_aa: CASSLAVTGELFF
cdr3_nt: TGTGCCAGCAGCTTAGCCGTCACCGGGGAGCTGTTTTTT

d_call: .
v_call: TRBV2
j_call: TRBJ2-3
cdr3_aa: CASSEQRTSTDTQYF
cdr3_nt: TGTGCCAGCAGTGAGCAGCGGACTAGCACAGATACGCAGTATTTT

d_call: .
v_call: TRBV9
j_call: TRBJ1-5
cdr3_aa: CASSVGAGPNQPQHF
cdr3_nt: TGTGCCAGCAGCGTAGGGGCAGGGCCCAATCAGCCCCAGCATTTT

d_call: TRBD2
v_call: TRBV27
j_call: TRBJ2-1
cdr3_aa: CASRLLPAGGPYNEQFF
cdr3_nt: TGTGCCAGCAGACTACTCCCAGCGGGAGGGCCTTACAATGAGCAGTTCTTC

d_call: TRBD2
v_call: TRBV15
j_call: TRBJ2-7
cdr3_aa: CATSGTSGGAWEQYF
cdr3_nt: TGTGCCACCAGCGGAACTAGCGGGGGGGCCTGGGAGCAGTACTTC

d_call: .
v_call: TRBV4-3
j_call: TRBJ2-1
cdr3_aa: CASSQDRWREVYNEQFF
cdr3_nt: TGCGCCAGCAGCCAGGACAGGTGGCGGGAGGTCTACAATGAGCAGTTCTTC

d_call: .
v_call: TRBV6-1
j_call: TRBJ1-5
cdr3_aa: CASRGGWSSNQPQHF
cdr3_nt: TGTGCCAGCCGGGGGGGGTGGTCGAGCAATCAGCCCCAGCATTTT

d_call: .
v_call: TRBV6-1
j_call: TRBJ2-6
cdr3_aa: CASLQSGANVLTF
cdr3_nt: TGTGCCAGCCTTCAATCGGGGGCCAACGTCCTGACTTTC

d_call: .
v_call: TRBV6-1
j_call: TRBJ1-5
cdr3_aa: CASSEARMVAIPNQPQHF
cdr3_nt: TGTGCCAGCAGTGAAGCGAGGATGGTGGCGATTCCCAATCAGCCCCAGCATTTT

d_call: .
v_call: TRBV7-2
j_call: TRBJ2-7
cdr3_aa: CASKGETYEQYF
cdr3_nt: TGTGCCAGCAAGGGCGAAACCTACGAGCAGTACTTC

d_call: .
v_call: TRBV6-5
j_call: TRBJ2-5
cdr3_aa: CASSYSTLTPGTQYF
cdr3_nt: TGTGCCAGCAGTTACTCAACACTTACCCCAGGGACCCAGTACTTC